The 10 T cell receptor beta chains listed next were all sequenced from one sample in a study of T cells after yellow fever vaccination. TCRdb called the 5' RACE reads again in MiXCR, with one record for every CDR3 protein. Counted here are a few hundred thousand distinct CDR3 sequences, less than 20% occurring once; the ten biggest clones make up 17%. Material: PBMCs, obtained 5 days after the first yellow fever vaccination. These receptors were collected from a man in his late teens or twenties who received the YFV17D yellow fever vaccine.

The chain has TRBV20-1 and TRBJ2-7; TRBD1 matches at 7 bases. Germline loops: CDR1 DFQATT, CDR2 SNEGSKA (reference sequence). CDR3 length: 13 amino acids. The junction had 6 bases not matched to a gene; V was cut back by 5 bases and J by 2 bases. The CDR3 DNA follows: TGCAGTGCTTGGACAGGACAAACCTACGAGCAGTACGTC. Its translation: CSAWTGQTYEQYV.

The chain is built from TRBV5-1 and TRBJ2-5; 13 nucleotides match TRBD2. V was pared by 4 bases and J by 3 bases, with 3 bases of the junction left unmatched. The CDR3 length is 15 residues. Germline CDR1 reads SGHRS; CDR2 reads YFSETQ. The CDR3 coding sequence is TGCGCCAGCAGCACCGGACTAGCGGGGGAAGAGACCCAGTACTTC. Amino acids: CASSTGLAGEETQYF.

This clonotype was seen a handful of times. The chain joins TRBV12-3 or TRBV12-4 to TRBJ2-1; 7 positions match TRBD1. This CDR3 region has 12 residues. After removal of 6 bases from V and 15 bases from J, the junction contained 11 bases not matched to a gene. The CDR3 region is CASSPTHRGRFF. DNA of the CDR3: TGTGCCAGCAGCCCGACTCACAGGGGACGGTTCTTC.

A few counts support this clonotype. The rearrangement uses TRBV10-2 and TRBJ1-2; maybe TRBD1 (5 bases). V shed 1 base and J shed 5 bases, with 11 bases lying between them. The CDR3 has 14 residues. Per germline, CDR1 WSHSY and CDR2 SAAADI. The CDR3 spells CASSELGAEYGYTF. The CDR3 DNA reads TGCGCCAGCAGTGAGTTAGGGGCAGAGTATGGCTACACCTTC.

The rearrangement links TRBV9 to TRBJ2-3; D not certain. Germline V gene data show CDR1 as SGDLS and CDR2 as YYNGEE. This CDR3 contains 13 residues. V was pared by 0 bases and J by 1 base, with 3 bases between. CDR3 sequence (DNA): TGTGCCAGCAGCGTAGACCGCACAGATACGCAGTATTTT. Translation gives CASSVDRTDTQYF.

The rearrangement uses TRBV12-3 or TRBV12-4 and TRBJ1-2; no clear D gene. CDR3 length: 14 residues. The ends were cut back, 3 bases at V and 8 bases at J, with 16 bases in the middle. In DNA form, the CDR3 reads TGTGCCAGCAGTTTTTATGTGGCAGCTGAGGGCTACACCTTC. Protein product: CASSFYVAAEGYTF.

This clonotype appeared many times. V is TRBV25-1 and J is TRBJ2-3; no definite D call. The V gene lost 6 bases and the J gene lost 2 bases, with 12 bases spanning the gap. From germline, CDR1 is MGHDK and CDR2 SYGVNS. The CDR3 loop spans 14 amino acids. The CDR3 here is CASRPQVPTDTQYF. The DNA of the CDR3 is TGTGCCAGCAGGCCCCAGGTCCCCACAGATACGCAGTATTTT.

The chain's CDR3 is CATSRGDSPYEQYF. Written as DNA, the CDR3 is TGTGCCACCAGCAGAGGGGACAGCCCTTACGAGCAGTACTTC. This rearrangement joins TRBV15 to TRBJ2-7, with 7 bases lining up with TRBD1. V lost 1 base to trimming and J lost 4 bases; unmatched junction nucleotides: 4. CDR1 is LNHNV, CDR2 YYDKDF, per germline (reference sequence). The CDR3 runs to 14 residues.

The chain has TRBV12-3 or TRBV12-4 and TRBJ1-1; no clear D gene. CDR3 length equals 12 residues. Trimming took 2 bases from V and 3 from J, leaving 4 bases between them. CDR3 DNA sequence: TGTGCCAGCAGTTTATCCCACACTGAAGCTTTCTTT. It yields the protein CASSLSHTEAFF.

This clonotype was seen only a few times. The chain uses TRBV4-1 and TRBJ1-4, with a possible D match to TRBD1 (6 bases). CDR3 length: 16 residues. Between the trimmed V and J ends, which lost 4 bases and 8 bases, there was a span of 20 bases. In germline, CDR1 is MGHRA, CDR2 YSYEKL. CDR3 in amino acids: CASSRNFLGTREKLFF. The CDR3 nucleotides read TGCGCCAGCAGCCGGAACTTCTTGGGGACACGAGAAAAACTGTTTTTT.